This section outlines one T cell receptor beta chain sequence together with its context. Its antigen is undetermined. Unique molecular identifiers were present on the cDNA, and a universal primer site came from template switching. TCRdb re-called the 5' RACE reads through MiXCR, storing one row per CDR3 protein. The data contain 1.5 million to 2 million distinct CDR3 sequences, around a third of them seen just once; the ten biggest clones take up around 0.3%. The sample belongs to a study of identical twins. Study findings and constraints: Within cord blood, abundant beta clonotypes carried fewer insertions, but memory repertoires showed no such trend. There is a chance that invariant MAIT and iNKT cells partially muddied zero-insertion analyses. The same donors were not followed; conclusions instead depended on cross-sectional statistical analysis.

The CDR3 runs to 14 residues. Trimming removed 4 bases at V and 2 bases at J, with 12 bases between. Germline V lookup: CDR1 MNHEY, CDR2 SVGAGI. Sequenced sample: cord blood. The clonotype comes from a newborn girl in good health. The J gene is TRBJ2-7, the V gene TRBV6-5, with D tentatively TRBD1 (6 bases). The CDR3 bases are TGTGCCAGCAGTTCCCTCGGGACAACCTACGAGCAGTACTTC. Translated: CASSSLGTTYEQYF.